The 15 T cell receptor beta chains below come from one sample, sequenced in a study of T cells in Graves' hyperthyroidism and ophthalmopathy. RNA transcripts were the template for amplifying TCR beta CDR3 regions. A set of HTBI primers served as the primers for a first-round RT-PCR of the TCR CDR3. TCRdb called the multiplex PCR reads again in MiXCR, with one record for every CDR3 protein. The table includes a few hundred thousand distinct CDR3 sequences, roughly 16% detected once. The sample was blood. The receptors derive from a woman between 35 and 50 years old with Graves' ophthalmopathy.

On this clonotype itself: This may be a read error: a much more frequent sequence differs by one nucleotide. The conserved phenylalanine or tryptophan normally closing the CDR3 is absent here, so this likely arose from a read error. The chain uses TRBV12-3 or TRBV12-4 and TRBJ2-7; 8 bases fit TRBD2. V shed 6 bases, J shed 3 bases, and the junction held 10 bases outside the gene matches. This CDR3 is 15 amino acids long. CDR3 in amino acids: CASRLGLAGGYEQYL. The CDR3 nucleotides read TGTGCCAGCAGACTGGGTCTGGCGGGAGGCTACGAGCAGTACCTC.

V is TRBV5-1 and J is TRBJ2-1; 12 bases fit TRBD1. Germline CDR1 reads SGHRS; CDR2 reads YFSETQ. The CDR3 loop spans 15 amino acids. Trimming cost V 4 bases and J 4 bases; bases outside gene matches: 3. As DNA, the CDR3 is TGCGCCAGCAGCGTGGGACAGGGGGCTTACAATGAGCAGTTCTTC. Translation gives CASSVGQGAYNEQFF.

This clonotype was found a few times. This rearrangement joins TRBV19 to TRBJ1-2; D is unclear. There are 13 residues in the CDR3. Trimming pared 6 bases from V and 3 bases from J, leaving 11 bases between. Per germline, CDR1 LNHDA and CDR2 SQIVND (reference sequence). CDR3 in amino acids: CASSKNMDYGYTF. CDR3 nucleotides: TGTGCCAGTAGCAAGAACATGGACTATGGCTACACCTTC.

Many counts were recorded for this clonotype. The CDR3 protein is CASSVSTANYGYTF. DNA of the CDR3: TGTGCCAGCAGCGTATCGACTGCGAACTATGGCTACACCTTC. The rearrangement uses TRBV9 and TRBJ1-2; D not resolved. CDR3 length: 14 residues. Per germline, CDR1 SGDLS and CDR2 YYNGEE. Trimming shortened V by 1 base and J by 2 bases, and 9 bases separated the two germline ends. The full variable domain, rest sourced from reference TRBV9 and TRBJ1-2, is DSGVTQTPKHLITATGQRVTLRCSPRSGDLSVYWYQQSLDQGLQFLIQYYNGEERAKGNILERFSAQQFPDLHSELNLSSLELGDSALYFCASSVSTANYGYTFGSGTRLTVV.

This clonotype was observed a handful of times. The chain uses TRBV20-1 and TRBJ1-6; D gene uncertain. The CDR3 loop spans 12 amino acids. From germline, CDR1 is DFQATT and CDR2 SNEGSKA (reference sequence). Trimming pared 5 bases from V and 5 bases from J, leaving 7 bases between. CDR3 loop: CSALGNNSPLHF. DNA of the CDR3: TGCAGTGCTCTAGGGAATAATTCACCCCTCCACTTT.

The chain recombines TRBV6-1 with TRBJ1-5; D remains ambiguous. This CDR3 has 17 amino acids. Trimming stripped 6 bases from V and 2 bases from J, with 20 bases between. Germline CDR1 and CDR2: MNHNS and SASEGT. The CDR3 bases are TGTGCCAGCAGCCCCACCGGTCGGTCGTATGGCAATCAGCCCCAGCATTTT. Its translation: CASSPTGRSYGNQPQHF.

This sequence joins TRBV12-3 or TRBV12-4 and TRBJ2-1; D uncertain. V lost 7 bases, J lost 1 base, and 8 bases lay in between. There are 13 residues in the CDR3. CDR3 sequence reads: CASTVNSYNEQFF. CDR3 coding DNA: TGTGCCAGCACTGTGAATTCCTACAATGAGCAGTTCTTC.

This clonotype was detected ten times or more. The chain combines TRBV5-1 with TRBJ1-6; 10 bases are a match to TRBD1. Germline lookup yields CDR1 SGHRS and CDR2 YFSETQ. This CDR3 is built from 18 residues. V trimming: 3 bases; J trimming: 2 bases; junction bases outside the gene matches: 8. The CDR3 bases are TGCGCCAGCAGCTCCACTCCGGGACAGGGGACCTATAATTCACCCCTCCACTTT. This translates into CASSSTPGQGTYNSPLHF.

A few counts support this clonotype. V gene TRBV6-2 or TRBV6-3 combines with J gene TRBJ2-3, with D possibly matching TRBD1 (6 bases). CDR1 and CDR2 (germline): MNHEY, SVGEGT. This CDR3 contains 16 residues. The V end lost 5 bases, the J end lost 1 base, and 16 bases lay between the germline ends. In nucleotides, the CDR3 is TGTGCCAGCAGTCCCCGGAACAGGGCTGGCACAGATACGCAGTATTTT. It yields the protein CASSPRNRAGTDTQYF.

This clonotype showed up many times. The chain links TRBV4-1 to TRBJ1-5; D unclear. This CDR3 has 15 amino acids. V lost 4 bases and J lost 1, with 11 bases in between. CDR1 MGHRA and CDR2 YSYEKL come from the germline V gene. The CDR3 here is CASSPDPRSNQPQHF. CDR3 bases: TGCGCCAGCAGCCCGGACCCCAGGAGCAATCAGCCCCAGCATTTT.

Ten or more counts support this clonotype. This sequence joins TRBV5-5 and TRBJ2-1; 8 bases align to TRBD2. With V trimmed by 1 base and J by 4 bases, 7 bases remained unmatched. The CDR3 has 16 amino acids. From germline, CDR1 is SGHKS and CDR2 YYEKEE (reference sequence). In nucleotides, the CDR3 is TGTGCCAGCAGCTTGCCCCGGGAGGGCCGATACAATGAGCAGTTCTTC. This gives the protein CASSLPREGRYNEQFF.

In its sample, this clonotype was seen many times. This chain links TRBV12-3 or TRBV12-4 with TRBJ2-3; TRBD2 matches at 13 bases. V lost 4 bases, J lost 3 bases, and 4 bases stayed unmatched. This CDR3 comprises 16 residues. CDR3 sequence: CASSSGLAGATDTQYF. CDR3 sequence (DNA): TGTGCCAGCAGTTCCGGACTAGCGGGGGCGACAGATACGCAGTATTTT.

This clonotype showed up many times. V and J are TRBV2 and TRBJ2-4, with TRBD1 identical over 9 bases. The junction had 5 bases not matched to a gene; V was cut back by 6 bases and J by 2 bases. The germline gives CDR1 SNHLY, CDR2 FYNNEI. The CDR3 runs to 15 residues. CDR3 in amino acids: CASRGQGVSKNIQYF. The CDR3 DNA is TGTGCCAGCAGGGGACAGGGAGTATCCAAAAACATTCAGTACTTC.

In the case of this clonotype: A much larger clone differs by one base, so this may be a read error. The chain couples TRBV6-5 to TRBJ1-6, with D uncertain. The CDR3 sequence is 13 residues long. Between the trimmed V and J ends, which lost 4 bases and 9 bases, there was a span of 10 bases. CDR1 is MNHEY, CDR2 SVGAGI, per germline. DNA of the CDR3: TGTGCCAGCAGTTTGGGTATCGGTTCACCCCTCCACTTT. Translation gives CASSLGIGSPLHF.

Details on this clonotype: This clone may be a read error of a much larger clone one base away. V is TRBV28 and J is TRBJ2-2; 7 bases line up with TRBD1. The CDR3 is 15 amino acids. With 3 bases clipped from V and 5 bases from J, the junction kept 6 bases outside the gene matches. In germline, CDR1 is MDHEN, CDR2 SYDVKM. CDR3 region: CASSLTGYTTGELFF. In DNA form, the CDR3 reads TGTGCCAGCAGTTTGACAGGGTACACGACCGGGGAGCTGTTTTTT.